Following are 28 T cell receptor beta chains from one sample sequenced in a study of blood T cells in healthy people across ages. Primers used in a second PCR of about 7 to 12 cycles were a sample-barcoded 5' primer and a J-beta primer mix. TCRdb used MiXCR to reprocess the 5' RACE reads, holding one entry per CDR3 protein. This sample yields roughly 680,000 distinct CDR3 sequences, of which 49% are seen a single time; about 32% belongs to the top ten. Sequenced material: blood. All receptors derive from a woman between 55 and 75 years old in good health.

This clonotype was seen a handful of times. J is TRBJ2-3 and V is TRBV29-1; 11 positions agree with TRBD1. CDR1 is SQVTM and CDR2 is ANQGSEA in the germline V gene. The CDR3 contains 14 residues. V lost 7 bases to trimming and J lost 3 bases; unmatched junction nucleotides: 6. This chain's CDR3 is CSARDRGFTDTQYF. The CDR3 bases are TGCAGCGCACGGGACAGGGGGTTTACAGATACGCAGTATTTT.

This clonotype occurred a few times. CDR3 residues: CASSRAVGTDTQYF. The CDR3 DNA reads TGTGCCAGCAGCCGCGCGGTGGGCACAGATACGCAGTATTTT. This rearrangement joins TRBV7-2 to TRBJ2-3; D unclear. V lost 5 bases and J lost 1, with 10 bases in between. CDR3 size: 14 residues. Germline assignment: CDR1 SGHTA and CDR2 FQGNSA. The full variable domain, with the rest looked up from reference TRBV7-2 and TRBJ2-3, is GAGVSQSPSNKVTEKGKDVELRCDPISGHTALYWYRQSLGQGLEFLIYFQGNSAPDKSGLPSDRFSAERTGGSVSTLTIQRTQQEDSAVYLCASSRAVGTDTQYFGPGTRLTVL.

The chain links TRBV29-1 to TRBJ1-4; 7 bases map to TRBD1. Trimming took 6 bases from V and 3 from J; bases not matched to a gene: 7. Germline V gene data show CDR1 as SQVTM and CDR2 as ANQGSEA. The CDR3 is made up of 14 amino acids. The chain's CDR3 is CSVRRRGPNEKLFF. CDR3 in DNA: TGCAGCGTCCGCCGTAGGGGGCCTAATGAAAAACTGTTTTTT.

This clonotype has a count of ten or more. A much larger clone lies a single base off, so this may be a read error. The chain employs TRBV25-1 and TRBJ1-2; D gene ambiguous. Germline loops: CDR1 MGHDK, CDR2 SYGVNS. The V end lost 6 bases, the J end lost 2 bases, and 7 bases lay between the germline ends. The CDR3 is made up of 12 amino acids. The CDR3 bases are TGTGCCAGCAGCGCGGCAAACTATGGCTACACCTTC. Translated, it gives CASSAANYGYTF.

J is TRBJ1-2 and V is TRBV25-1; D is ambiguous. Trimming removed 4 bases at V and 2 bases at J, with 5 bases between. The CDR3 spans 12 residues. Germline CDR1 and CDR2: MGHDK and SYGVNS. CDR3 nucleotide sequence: TGTGCCAGCAGTGTTGAGAACTATGGCTACACCTTC. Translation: CASSVENYGYTF.

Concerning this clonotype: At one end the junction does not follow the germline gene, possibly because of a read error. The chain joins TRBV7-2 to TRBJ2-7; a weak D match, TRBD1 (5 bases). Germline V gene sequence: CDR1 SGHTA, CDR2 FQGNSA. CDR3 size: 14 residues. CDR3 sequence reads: CAGSLGRATYEQYF. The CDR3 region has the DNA TGTGCCGGCAGCTTAGGCAGGGCCACTTACGAGCAGTACTTC. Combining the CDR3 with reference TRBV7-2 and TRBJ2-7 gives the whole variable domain GAGVSQSPSNKVTEKGKDVELRCDPISGHTALYWYRQSLGQGLEFLIYFQGNSAPDKSGLPSDRFSAERTGGSVSTLTIQRTQQEDSAVYLCAGSLGRATYEQYFGPGTRLTVT.

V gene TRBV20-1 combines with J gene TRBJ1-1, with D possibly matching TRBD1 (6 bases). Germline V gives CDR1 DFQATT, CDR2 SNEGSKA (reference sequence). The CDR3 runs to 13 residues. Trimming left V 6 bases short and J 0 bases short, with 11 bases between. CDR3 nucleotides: TGCAGTGCCCAACAGGGAATGAACACTGAAGCTTTCTTT. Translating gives CSAQQGMNTEAFF.

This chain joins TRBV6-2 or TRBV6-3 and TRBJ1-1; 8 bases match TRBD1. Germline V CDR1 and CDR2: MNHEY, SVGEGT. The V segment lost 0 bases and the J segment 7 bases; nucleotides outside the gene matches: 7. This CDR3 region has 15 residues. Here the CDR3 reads CASSYSKGDRGEAFF. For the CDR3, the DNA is TGTGCCAGCAGTTACTCGAAAGGCGACAGGGGTGAAGCTTTCTTT.

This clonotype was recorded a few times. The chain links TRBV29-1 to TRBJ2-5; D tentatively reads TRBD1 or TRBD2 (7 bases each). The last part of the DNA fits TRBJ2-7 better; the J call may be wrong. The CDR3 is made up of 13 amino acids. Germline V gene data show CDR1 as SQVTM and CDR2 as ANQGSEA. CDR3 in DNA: TGCAGCGCGAGACAGGGAGGGAAATACGAGCAGTACTTC. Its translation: CSARQGGKYEQYF.

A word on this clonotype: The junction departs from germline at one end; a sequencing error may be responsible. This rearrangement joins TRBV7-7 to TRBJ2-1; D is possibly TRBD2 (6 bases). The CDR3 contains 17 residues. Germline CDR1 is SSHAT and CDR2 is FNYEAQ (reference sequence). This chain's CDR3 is CASSPRTRGTLGNEQFF. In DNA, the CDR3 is TGTGCTAGCAGCCCCCGGACCCGCGGGACGCTGGGCAATGAGCAGTTCTTC.

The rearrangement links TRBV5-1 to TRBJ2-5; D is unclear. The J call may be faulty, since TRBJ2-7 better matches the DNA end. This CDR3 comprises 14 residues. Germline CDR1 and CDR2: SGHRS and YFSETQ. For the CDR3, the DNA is TGCGCCAGCAGCCCGGAAAGGCGGAGAGGCGAGCAGTACTTC. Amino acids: CASSPERRRGEQYF.

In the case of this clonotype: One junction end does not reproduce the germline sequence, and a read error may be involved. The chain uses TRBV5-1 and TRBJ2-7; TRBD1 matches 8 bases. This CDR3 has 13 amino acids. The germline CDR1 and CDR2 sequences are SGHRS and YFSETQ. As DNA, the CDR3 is TGCGCCGGCAGCTTGGTGACAGGGGTTGAGCAGTACTTC. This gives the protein CAGSLVTGVEQYF.

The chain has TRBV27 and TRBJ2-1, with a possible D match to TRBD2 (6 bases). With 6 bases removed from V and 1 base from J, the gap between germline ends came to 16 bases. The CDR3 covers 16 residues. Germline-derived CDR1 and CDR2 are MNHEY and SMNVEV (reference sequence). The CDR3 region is CASSPGTAGSYNEQFF. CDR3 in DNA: TGTGCCAGCAGCCCTGGGACGGCGGGATCCTACAATGAGCAGTTCTTC.

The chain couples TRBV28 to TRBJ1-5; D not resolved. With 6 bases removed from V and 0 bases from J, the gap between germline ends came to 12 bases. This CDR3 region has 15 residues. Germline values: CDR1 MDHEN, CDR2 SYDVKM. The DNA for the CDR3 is TGTGCCAGCAGCTCCAACAGTAATAGCAATCAGCCCCAGCATTTT. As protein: CASSSNSNSNQPQHF.

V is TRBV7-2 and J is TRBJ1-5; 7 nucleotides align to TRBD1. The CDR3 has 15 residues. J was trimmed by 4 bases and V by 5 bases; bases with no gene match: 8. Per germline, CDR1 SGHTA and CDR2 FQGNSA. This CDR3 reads CASSDTGTANQPQHF. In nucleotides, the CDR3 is TGTGCCAGCAGCGATACCGGGACAGCAAATCAGCCCCAGCATTTT.

CDR3 residues: CASSFLGGWASEQYF. The CDR3 region has the DNA TGTGCCAGCAGTTTTCTCGGCGGATGGGCTTCCGAGCAGTACTTC. The gene calls are TRBV28 and TRBJ2-5, with D unclear. The end of the DNA aligns better with TRBJ2-7, so the J call may be wrong. Per the germline V gene, CDR1 is MDHEN and CDR2 is SYDVKM. The CDR3 is made up of 15 amino acids.

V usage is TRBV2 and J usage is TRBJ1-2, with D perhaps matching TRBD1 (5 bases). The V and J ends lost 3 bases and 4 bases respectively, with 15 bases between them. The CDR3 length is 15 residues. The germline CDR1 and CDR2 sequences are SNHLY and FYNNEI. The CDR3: CASSDGQGGIYGYTF. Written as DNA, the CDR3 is TGTGCCAGCAGTGATGGTCAGGGAGGCATCTATGGCTACACCTTC.

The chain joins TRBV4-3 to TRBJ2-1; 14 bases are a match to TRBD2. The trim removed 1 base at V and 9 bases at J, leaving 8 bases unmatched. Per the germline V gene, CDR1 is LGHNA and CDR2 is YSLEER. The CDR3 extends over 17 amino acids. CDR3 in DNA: TGCGCCAGCAGCCAAGTTGCCCGACTAGCGGGAGGGCGTGAGCAGTTCTTC. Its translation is CASSQVARLAGGREQFF.

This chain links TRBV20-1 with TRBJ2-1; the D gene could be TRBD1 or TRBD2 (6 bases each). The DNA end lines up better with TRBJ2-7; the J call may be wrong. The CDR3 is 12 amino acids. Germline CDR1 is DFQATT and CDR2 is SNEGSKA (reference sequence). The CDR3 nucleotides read TGCAGTGCTAAAAAGGGGGGCTACGAGCAGTACTTC. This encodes CSAKKGGYEQYF.

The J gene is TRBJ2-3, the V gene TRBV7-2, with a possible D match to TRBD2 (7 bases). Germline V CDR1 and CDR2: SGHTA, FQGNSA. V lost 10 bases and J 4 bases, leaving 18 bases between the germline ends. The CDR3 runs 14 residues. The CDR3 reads CAIARGAFADTQYF. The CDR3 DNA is TGTGCCATCGCACGGGGGGCCTTTGCAGATACGCAGTATTTT.

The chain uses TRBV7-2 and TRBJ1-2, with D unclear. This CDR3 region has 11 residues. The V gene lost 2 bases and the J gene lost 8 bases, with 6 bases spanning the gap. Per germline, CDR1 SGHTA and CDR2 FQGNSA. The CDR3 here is CASSLNGGYTF. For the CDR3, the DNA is TGTGCCAGCAGCTTAAACGGCGGCTACACCTTC.

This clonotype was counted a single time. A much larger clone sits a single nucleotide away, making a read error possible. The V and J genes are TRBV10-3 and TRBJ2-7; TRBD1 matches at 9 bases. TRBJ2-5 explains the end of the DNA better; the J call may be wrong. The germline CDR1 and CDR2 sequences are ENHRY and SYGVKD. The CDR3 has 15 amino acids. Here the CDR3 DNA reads TGTGCCATCAGTATATCCGGGACAGGGCAAGAGACCCAGTACTTC. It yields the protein CAISISGTGQETQYF.

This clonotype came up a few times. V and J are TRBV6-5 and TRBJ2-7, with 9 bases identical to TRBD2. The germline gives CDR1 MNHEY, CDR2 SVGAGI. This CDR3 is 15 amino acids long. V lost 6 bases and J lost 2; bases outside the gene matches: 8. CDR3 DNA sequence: TGTGCCAGCAGAACCGTAGCGGGAGATCCCTACGAGCAGTACTTC. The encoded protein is CASRTVAGDPYEQYF.

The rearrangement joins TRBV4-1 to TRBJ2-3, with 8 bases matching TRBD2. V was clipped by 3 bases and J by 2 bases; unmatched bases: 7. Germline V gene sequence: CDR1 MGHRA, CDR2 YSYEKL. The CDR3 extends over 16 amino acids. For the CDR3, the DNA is TGCGCCAGCAGCCACCGCAGCGGGAGATCCACAGATACGCAGTATTTT. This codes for CASSHRSGRSTDTQYF.

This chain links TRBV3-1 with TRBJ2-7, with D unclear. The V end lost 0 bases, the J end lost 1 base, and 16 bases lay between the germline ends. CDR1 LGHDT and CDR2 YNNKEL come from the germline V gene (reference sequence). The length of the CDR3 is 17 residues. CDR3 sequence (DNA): TGTGCCAGCAGCCAAGACCCACGGGCCAAGGGTTCCTACGAGCAGTACTTC. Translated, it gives CASSQDPRAKGSYEQYF.

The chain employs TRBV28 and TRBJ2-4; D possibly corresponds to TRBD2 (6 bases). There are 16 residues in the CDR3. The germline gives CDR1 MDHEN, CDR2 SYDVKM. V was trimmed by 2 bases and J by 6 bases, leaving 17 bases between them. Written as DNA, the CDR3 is TGTGCCAGCAGTTTAGCCCTAGCAGCGGGTGGAAACATTCAGTACTTC. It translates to CASSLALAAGGNIQYF.

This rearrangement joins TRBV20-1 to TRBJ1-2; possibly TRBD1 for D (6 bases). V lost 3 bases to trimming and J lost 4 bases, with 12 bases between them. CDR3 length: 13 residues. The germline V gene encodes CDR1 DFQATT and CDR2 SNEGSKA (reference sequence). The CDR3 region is CSASGQIIYGYTF. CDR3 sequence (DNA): TGCAGTGCTAGTGGACAGATAATCTATGGCTACACCTTC.

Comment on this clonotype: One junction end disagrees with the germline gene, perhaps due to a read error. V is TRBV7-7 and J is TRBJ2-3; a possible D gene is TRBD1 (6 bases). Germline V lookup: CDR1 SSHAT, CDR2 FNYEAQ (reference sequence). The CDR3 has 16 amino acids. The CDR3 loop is CASSLGQKKSTDTQYF. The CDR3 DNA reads TGTGCTAGCAGCTTAGGACAGAAGAAAAGCACAGATACGCAGTATTTT.